These 32 T cell receptor beta chains were sequenced from one sample in a study of shared clonotypes between healthy human individuals. Clones were read by immunoSEQ multiplex PCR, and TCRdb kept only the in-frame ones, dropping some. The data contain fewer than 1.4 million clones, 70% to 80% of them singletons. Sequencing was done on a sample of memory CD4+ T cells from PBMCs. As to subset: CD45RA-negative fraction. These receptors were obtained from a man between 18 and 29 years old in good health. Some clones in this sample may be carry-over from other donors' samples.

The genes are TRBV28 and TRBJ2-7; D not resolved. The germline gives CDR1 MDHEN, CDR2 SYDVKM. CDR3 size: 12 residues. V gave up 10 bases and J gave up 0 bases, with 10 bases separating them. The CDR3 DNA sequence: TGTGCCATCTTATCAAGCTCCTACGAGCAGTACTTC. This sequence encodes CAILSSSYEQYF.

The chain is built from TRBV9 and TRBJ2-7, with unresolved D. Trimming removed 0 bases at V and 1 base at J, with 11 bases between. This CDR3 comprises 15 residues. Germline V gene data show CDR1 as SGDLS and CDR2 as YYNGEE. The CDR3 spells CASSVGQAPSYEQYF. The CDR3 DNA reads as TGTGCCAGCAGCGTAGGGCAGGCTCCATCCTACGAGCAGTACTTC.

The chain carries TRBV27 and TRBJ2-7, with 8 positions matching TRBD1. In germline, CDR1 is MNHEY, CDR2 SMNVEV (reference sequence). The CDR3 has 16 residues. V shed 0 bases and J 4 bases; nucleotides not matched to a gene: 8. This CDR3 is CASSLSIQGAEYEQYF. The CDR3 bases are TGTGCCAGCAGTTTATCGATCCAGGGGGCTGAGTACGAGCAGTACTTC.

J is TRBJ2-7 and V is TRBV2; possible D gene TRBD2, 6 bases. This CDR3 is built from 13 residues. Trimming removed 10 bases at V and 1 base at J, with 14 bases between. The germline gives CDR1 SNHLY, CDR2 FYNNEI. The CDR3 DNA follows: TGTGCCACACGACTAGGGGTGTCCTACGAGCAGTACTTC. It translates to CATRLGVSYEQYF.

This rearrangement joins TRBV7-3 to TRBJ2-1; D perhaps matches TRBD1 (6 bases). V was pared by 3 bases and J by 1 base, with 10 bases between. This CDR3 region has 15 residues. CDR1 and CDR2 (germline): SGHTA, FQGTGA. This CDR3 is CASSFQGSSYNEQFF. CDR3 nucleotide sequence: TGTGCCAGCAGCTTTCAGGGGAGTTCCTACAATGAGCAGTTCTTC.

The CDR3 loop is CASTPGQTGANVLTF. CDR3 DNA sequence: TGTGCCAGCACCCCAGGACAAACTGGGGCCAACGTCCTGACTTTC. The genes are TRBV2 and TRBJ2-6; maybe TRBD1 (5 bases). V was trimmed by 7 bases and J by 2 bases, leaving 12 bases between them. The CDR3 extends over 15 amino acids. Germline V gene lookup returns CDR1 SNHLY and CDR2 FYNNEI.

Worth noting for this clone: This CDR3 is also generated by other DNA sequences in the sample. The chain recombines TRBV7-9 with TRBJ2-7; 11 nucleotides match TRBD2. The ends lost 3 bases at V and 4 bases at J; junction bases unmatched: 2. This CDR3 contains 14 residues. CDR1 and CDR2 from the germline V gene are SEHNR and FQNEAQ (reference sequence). For the CDR3, the DNA is TGTGCCAGCAGCTTTACTAGCGGGAGTTACGAGCAGTACTTC. Encoded protein: CASSFTSGSYEQYF.

The chain is built from TRBV29-1 and TRBJ1-5, with D possibly TRBD1 on 5 matching bases. The CDR3 is made up of 15 amino acids. Trimming took off 4 bases at V and 7 bases at J, with 20 bases between the two ends. From germline, CDR1 is SQVTM and CDR2 ANQGSEA. As DNA, the CDR3 is TGCAGCGTTGGCGGGTCGGGGCAGGGTTCCCAGCCCCAGCATTTT. Its translation: CSVGGSGQGSQPQHF.

This rearrangement joins TRBV10-3 to TRBJ2-5; no reliable D call. The V gene lost 5 bases and the J gene lost 4 bases, with 17 bases spanning the gap. CDR1 and CDR2 from the germline V gene are ENHRY and SYGVKD. The CDR3 is made up of 15 amino acids. Written as DNA, the CDR3 is TGTGCCATCAGTCAAGACTCGAAGACCACAGAGACCCAGTACTTC. It specifies CAISQDSKTTETQYF.

The chain has TRBV30 and TRBJ2-1, with a possible D match to TRBD2 (6 bases). CDR1 and CDR2 from the germline V gene are GTSNPN and SVGIG (reference sequence). Deletions cut 2 bases from V and 10 bases from J, with 18 bases between. The CDR3 runs to 14 residues. The CDR3 DNA reads as TGTGCCTGGAGTCCTCTGGGCGCTAGCGACGAGCAGTTCTTC. The encoded protein is CAWSPLGASDEQFF.

This clone occurred a few times. This chain uses TRBV23-1 with TRBJ1-5, with D maybe TRBD1 (6 bases). TRBV23-1 falls under the ORF class, with uncertain function. V lost 2 bases to trimming and J lost 7 bases, with 15 bases between them. There are 15 residues in the CDR3. The CDR3 DNA is TGCGCCAGCAGTCAAAGGAGACAGGATAACCAGCCCCAGCATTTT. This sequence encodes CASSQRRQDNQPQHF.

The genes are TRBV7-9 and TRBJ2-2, with D perhaps TRBD1 or TRBD2 (6 bases each). The CDR3 loop spans 16 amino acids. Germline-derived CDR1 and CDR2 are SEHNR and FQNEAQ (reference sequence). Deletions cut 5 bases from V and 3 bases from J, with 16 bases between. CDR3 bases: TGTGCCAGCAGCCCTAGGGGGGAGTTATACACCGGGGAGCTGTTTTTT. Its translation is CASSPRGELYTGELFF.

This chain uses TRBV5-8 with TRBJ2-2, with 7 bases matching TRBD2. This CDR3 is built from 17 residues. Germline-derived CDR1 and CDR2 are SGHTS and YDEGEE. The trim removed 0 bases at V and 0 bases at J, leaving 5 bases unmatched. For the CDR3, the DNA is TGTGCCAGCAGCTTGGACCGGCTAGCGGCGAACACCGGGGAGCTGTTTTTT. This sequence encodes CASSLDRLAANTGELFF.

The chain links TRBV6-8 to TRBJ2-3; D gene unclear. V was pared by 6 bases and J by 2 bases, with 18 bases between. Germline V gene sequence: CDR1 MNHGY, CDR2 SAAAGT. CDR3 length equals 16 residues. CDR3 residues: CASRRLDSPTTDTQYF. As DNA, the CDR3 is TGTGCCAGCAGACGACTCGACTCCCCTACCACAGATACGCAGTATTTT.

V and J are TRBV5-1 and TRBJ2-7; tentatively, D is TRBD2 (6 bases). CDR3 length equals 15 residues. V was cut by 3 bases and J by 0 bases, with 13 bases left in between. Germline CDR1 and CDR2: SGHRS and YFSETQ. The CDR3: CASSSNGGDSYEQYF. The CDR3, as DNA: TGCGCCAGCAGCTCGAACGGCGGGGACTCCTACGAGCAGTACTTC.

Worth noting for this clone: Other DNA sequences of this sample code for an identical CDR3. This chain uses TRBV27 with TRBJ2-5, with D maybe TRBD2 (5 bases). From germline, CDR1 is MNHEY and CDR2 SMNVEV (reference sequence). The CDR3 totals 12 residues. Deletions cut 4 bases from V and 4 bases from J, with 7 bases between. CDR3 nucleotide sequence: TGTGCCAGCAGTTCTGGGAGAGAGACCCAGTACTTC. As protein: CASSSGRETQYF.

The CDR3 loop is CASSQTNYGYTF. CDR3 nucleotides: TGTGCCAGCAGCCAAACTAACTATGGCTACACCTTC. The chain combines TRBV5-6 with TRBJ1-2; D remains unclear. The CDR3 extends over 12 amino acids. V was shortened by 4 bases and J by 0 bases, with 4 bases between the two germline ends. Per germline, CDR1 SGHDT and CDR2 YYEEEE.

This clone was counted at least ten times. The chain's CDR3 is CASTRGTSRSDTQYF. DNA for the CDR3: TGTGCCAGCACCAGAGGGACAAGTCGGAGCGATACGCAGTATTTT. The genes are TRBV7-3 and TRBJ2-3, with D possibly matching TRBD1 (6 bases). This CDR3 region has 15 residues. Trimming removed 7 bases from V and 6 bases from J, with 20 bases in between. From germline, CDR1 is SGHTA and CDR2 FQGTGA.

The chain links TRBV12-1 to TRBJ2-1; TRBD2, the table's D call, was not compared with the DNA. TRBV12-1 is described as a pseudogene. This CDR3 comprises 15 residues. CDR3 bases: TGTGCCAGCAGCACCTTCGGGAGCTCCTACAATGAGCAGTTCTTC. It encodes CASSTFGSSYNEQFF.

The J gene is TRBJ1-1, the V gene TRBV18, with D unresolved. Trimming cost V 4 bases and J 5 bases, with 11 bases left between them. The CDR3 sequence is 13 residues long. Germline CDR1 and CDR2: KGHSH and LQKENI. The CDR3 is CASSQGEGTEAFF. The CDR3 DNA follows: TGTGCCAGCTCACAAGGTGAAGGGACTGAAGCTTTCTTT.

This chain connects TRBV7-2 to TRBJ2-7; 10 nucleotides align to TRBD1. Unmatched junction bases numbered 6, after V lost 5 bases and J lost 5 bases. Looked up from germline, CDR1 is SGHTA and CDR2 is FQGNSA. The CDR3 contains 14 residues. CDR3 coding DNA: TGTGCCAGCAGCCCTTGGGACAGGGGAAACGAGCAGTACTTC. It yields the protein CASSPWDRGNEQYF.

The chain combines TRBV29-1 with TRBJ1-2, with D unclear. The CDR3 runs 12 residues. Germline V gives CDR1 SQVTM, CDR2 ANQGSEA. V lost 4 bases to trimming and J lost 5 bases, with 11 bases between them. CDR3 amino acids: CSVGEGRYGYTF. Here the CDR3 DNA reads TGCAGCGTTGGGGAAGGGCGATATGGCTACACCTTC.

This clone was found once. The chain uses TRBV11-2 and TRBJ2-3; D ambiguous. V gave up 3 bases and J gave up 7 bases, with 8 bases separating them. Germline V gene lookup returns CDR1 SGHAT and CDR2 FQNNGV. The CDR3 has 12 residues. CDR3 nucleotides: TGTGCCAGCAGCTTCCCTCAGCATACGCAGTATTTT. Translated: CASSFPQHTQYF.

This clone appeared a few times. V is TRBV10-3 and J is TRBJ2-3; D gene uncertain. Germline lookup yields CDR1 ENHRY and CDR2 SYGVKD. The CDR3 sequence is 13 residues long. Between the trimmed V and J ends, which lost 4 bases and 1 base, there was a span of 6 bases. In DNA, the CDR3 is TGTGCCATCAGTGGGGTAGGCACAGATACGCAGTATTTT. As protein: CAISGVGTDTQYF.

CDR3 in DNA: TGTGCCAGCAGCTTGGTTGATCTGGGGTCCTACGAGCAGTACTTC. It translates to CASSLVDLGSYEQYF. This chain connects TRBV5-8 to TRBJ2-7; D remains ambiguous. CDR3 length equals 15 residues. Germline loops: CDR1 SGHTS, CDR2 YDEGEE. Trimming stripped 0 bases from V and 1 base from J, with 11 bases between. The whole variable domain, remainder taken from reference TRBV5-8 and TRBJ2-7, is EAGVTQSPTHLIKTRGQQATLRCSPISGHTSVYWYQQALGLGLQFLLWYDEGEERNRGNFPPRFSGRQFPNYSSELNVNALELEDSALYLCASSLVDLGSYEQYFGPGTRLTVT.

The genes are TRBV9 and TRBJ1-3; D not certain. Trimming shortened V by 0 bases and J by 0 bases, and 10 bases separated the two germline ends. Germline values: CDR1 SGDLS, CDR2 YYNGEE. This CDR3 is built from 16 residues. The CDR3 is CASSVGAGISGNTIYF. The CDR3 nucleotides read TGTGCCAGCAGCGTAGGGGCGGGAATCTCTGGAAACACCATATATTTT.

V usage is TRBV28 and J usage is TRBJ2-7; TRBD2 aligns across 8 bases. V was pared by 3 bases and J by 3 bases, with 10 bases of the junction left unmatched. This CDR3 is 16 amino acids long. Germline values: CDR1 MDHEN, CDR2 SYDVKM. The CDR3 nucleotides read TGTGCCAGCAGTTTGGCTTCGACTAGCGCAGACTACGAGCAGTACTTC. It specifies CASSLASTSADYEQYF.

Details on this clone: This clone may be a read error of a much larger clone one base away. Other DNA sequences in this specimen translate into the identical CDR3. J is TRBJ2-5 and V is TRBV9; D is uncertain. Trimming cost V 0 bases and J 1 base, with 4 bases left between them. CDR3 length equals 13 residues. CDR1 SGDLS and CDR2 YYNGEE come from the germline V gene. The CDR3, as DNA: TGTGCCAGCAGCGTAGGGGGCCAAGAGACCCAGTACTTC. Translated, it gives CASSVGGQETQYF.

The chain couples TRBV9 to TRBJ2-1; 9 bases match TRBD1. The CDR3 loop spans 13 amino acids. The V gene's germline CDR1 is SGDLS and CDR2 YYNGEE. V trimming: 3 bases; J trimming: 8 bases; junction bases outside the gene matches: 3. The CDR3 region is CASSGQGVDEQFF. CDR3 bases: TGTGCCAGCAGCGGACAGGGGGTGGATGAGCAGTTCTTC.

There are a few counts of this clone. The rearrangement joins TRBV10-1 to TRBJ1-5; possibly TRBD1 for D (6 bases). The V and J ends lost 6 bases and 1 base respectively, with 13 bases between them. Per the germline V gene, CDR1 is WNHNN and CDR2 is SYGVQD (reference sequence). The length of the CDR3 is 15 residues. The CDR3 region is CASRAGAKSNQPQHF. Here the CDR3 DNA reads TGCGCCAGCAGGGCGGGGGCGAAAAGCAATCAGCCCCAGCATTTT.

This clone was picked up one time. This chain links TRBV4-1 with TRBJ2-1; D gene ambiguous. Germline lookup yields CDR1 MGHRA and CDR2 YSYEKL. The CDR3 has 15 amino acids. The V end lost 1 base, the J end lost 10 bases, and 17 bases lay between the germline ends. CDR3 nucleotides: TGCGCCAGCAGCCAAGGGGGAACCGAGCATACCGAGCAGTTCTTC. Its protein product is CASSQGGTEHTEQFF.

Regarding this clone: One base away lies a much larger clone, so this may be a sequencing read error. This chain uses TRBV4-2 with TRBJ2-6; a weak D match, TRBD1 (6 bases). Germline V gene data show CDR1 as LGHNA and CDR2 as YNFKEQ. V lost 5 bases and J 2 bases, leaving 10 bases between the germline ends. The CDR3 is 15 residues long. The CDR3 is CASSLAGAGANVLTF. The CDR3 bases are TGTGCCAGCAGCTTGGCAGGGGCTGGGGCCAACGTCCTGACTTTC.